This entry concerns a single TCR beta chain. The data belong to a study of technical replicates of blood from four donors. The method was immunoSEQ multiplex PCR; TCRdb's version includes in-frame clones alone and lacks a portion of them. There are about 89,000 clones in the sample; around 94% occur only once, and approximately 0.25% lies in the top ten. Per germline, CDR1 LNHNV and CDR2 YYDKDF (reference sequence). V gave up 1 base and J gave up 2 bases, with 12 bases separating them. The CDR3 is made up of 16 amino acids. The clonotype comes from a human donor in good health. The rearrangement links TRBV15 to TRBJ1-5; unclear D gene. Sequencing input: T cells isolated from PBMCs. The CDR3 DNA is TGTGCCACCAGCAGAGGAGGGAATAGGGGCAATCAGCCCCAGCATTTT. Its translation is CATSRGGNRGNQPQHF.